This TCR beta chain was observed in a study of beta chain features in type 1 diabetes. The study, taken as a whole, reports: Researchers report that Type 1 diabetes patients had moderately but significantly shorter TCRB CDR3s across all four CD4+ subsets.

All of the isolated RNA was reverse transcribed, so expressed TCRB transcripts were sequenced. The method was immunoSEQ multiplex PCR; TCRdb's version includes in-frame clones alone and lacks a portion of them. Of approximately 170,000 clones detected, approximately 8.4% appear once; the ten largest clones hold under 0.55%. A remark on this clone: The antigen is undetermined.

The sequenced sample was central memory CD4+ T cells from blood. The clonotype was recovered from a man aged 18 to 29 with type 1 diabetes.

The CDR3 sequence: CASKKETSGQETQYF. The CDR3, as DNA: TGTGCCAGCAAGAAGGAGACTAGCGGCCAAGAGACCCAGTACTTC. The chain has TRBV2 and TRBJ2-5, with 9 nucleotides matching TRBD2. CDR3 length: 15 amino acids. The germline V gene has CDR1 SNHLY and CDR2 FYNNEI. J gave up 1 base and V 7 bases, and 7 bases lay outside the gene matches. The full variable domain, rest sourced from reference TRBV2 and TRBJ2-5, is EPEVTQTPSHQVTQMGQEVILRCVPISNHLYFYWYRQILGQKVEFLVSFYNNEISEKSEIFDDQFSVERPDGSNFTLKIRSTKLEDSAMYFCASKKETSGQETQYFGPGTRLLVL.